This T cell receptor beta chain comes out of a study of T cell repertoires in cytomegalovirus infection. CDR1 is SGHVS and CDR2 is FNYEAQ in the germline V gene. The CDR3 loop spans 15 amino acids. V gave up 0 bases and J gave up 0 bases, with 6 bases separating them. This clonotype was detected many times. Its antigen is as yet unknown. Using its own MiXCR run on the reads, TCRdb lists one record per CDR3 protein. Here the sample spans around 710,000 distinct CDR3 sequences, roughly 29% being singletons. The sample was cultured CD8+ T cells from PBMCs, taken from culture after CMV antigen stimulation. The V call is TRBV7-6, the J call TRBJ1-3, with D perhaps matching TRBD1 (5 bases). The clonotype originates from a human donor in good health (CMV status not recorded). Some clones in this sample may be carry-over from other donors' samples. Here the CDR3 DNA reads TGTGCCAGCAGCTTAGCGGACATCTCTGGAAACACCATATATTTT. Its protein product is CASSLADISGNTIYF.